The 17 T cell receptor beta chains below come from one sample, sequenced in a study of blood T cell repertoires in COVID-19. This table comes from immunoSEQ multiplex PCR, and its TCRdb copy is limited to in-frame clones, with some not included. The sample includes about 98,000 clones, roughly 82% of them seen just once. The sequenced sample was peripheral blood. The receptors here all came from an elderly man with acute or convalescent COVID-19.

The V and J genes are TRBV21-1 and TRBJ1-1; the table's D call, TRBD1, has no DNA check behind it. TRBV21-1 is a pseudogene locus. The CDR3 extends over 16 amino acids. CDR3 residues: CATHFQGRGVSPEAFF. In DNA, the CDR3 is TGTGCCACCCATTTCCAGGGAAGGGGTGTCTCACCTGAAGCTTTCTTT.

CDR3 sequence (DNA): TGTGCCAGCAGGGAGGTTGAAAGCTCTGGAAACACCATATATTTT. Its protein is CASREVESSGNTIYF. The rearrangement joins TRBV6-5 to TRBJ1-3; no reliable D call. The CDR3 contains 15 residues. The germline gives CDR1 MNHEY, CDR2 SVGAGI. The germline V and J ends were trimmed by 6 bases and 0 bases, with 12 bases remaining between them.

The CDR3 loop is CASSSGTGMDTEAFF. The CDR3, as DNA: TGTGCCAGCAGTTCCGGGACAGGGATGGACACTGAAGCTTTCTTT. The gene calls are TRBV6-6 and TRBJ1-1; 9 bases align to TRBD1. CDR1 and CDR2 (germline): MNHNY, SVGAGI (reference sequence). The length of the CDR3 is 15 residues. V was pared by 4 bases and J by 3 bases, with 6 bases of the junction left unmatched.

This chain links TRBV10-3 with TRBJ1-2; D possibly corresponds to TRBD1 (6 bases). The CDR3 has 15 residues. Trimming took 7 bases from V and 3 from J, leaving 18 bases between them. Germline-derived CDR1 and CDR2 are ENHRY and SYGVKD. The chain's CDR3 is CAINGGQPSYYGYTF. As DNA, the CDR3 is TGTGCCATCAATGGCGGACAGCCTTCTTACTATGGCTACACCTTC.

This chain uses TRBV7-2 with TRBJ1-6; D remains ambiguous. With 1 base removed from V and 0 bases from J, the gap between germline ends came to 16 bases. The germline CDR1 and CDR2 sequences are SGHTA and FQGNSA. The CDR3 runs to 19 residues. CDR3 nucleotide sequence: TGTGCCAGCAGCTTAGTGCCGGGGATACTACCCTCCTATAATTCACCCCTCCACTTT. This gives the protein CASSLVPGILPSYNSPLHF.

The chain joins TRBV10-3 to TRBJ1-2, with 11 bases aligning to TRBD1. Germline V gene sequence: CDR1 ENHRY, CDR2 SYGVKD. Trimming removed 4 bases from V and 5 bases from J; junction bases left unmatched: 9. The CDR3 totals 16 residues. CDR3: CAISGHRDRGVYGYTF. The CDR3 coding sequence is TGTGCCATCAGTGGCCACCGGGACAGGGGGGTTTATGGCTACACCTTC.

The chain combines TRBV27 with TRBJ2-5; possible D gene TRBD2, 6 bases. The CDR3 is 12 residues long. CDR1 and CDR2 (germline): MNHEY, SMNVEV (reference sequence). V was shortened by 6 bases and J by 9 bases, with 14 bases between the two germline ends. The CDR3 region has the DNA TGTGCCAGCAGCTTCCACGGAGGGGCCCAGTACTTC. This gives the protein CASSFHGGAQYF.

The chain combines TRBV19 with TRBJ2-3, with D unclear. Germline V gene lookup returns CDR1 LNHDA and CDR2 SQIVND (reference sequence). The CDR3 has 16 amino acids. Trimming removed 6 bases at V and 1 base at J, with 17 bases between. The CDR3 coding sequence is TGTGCCAGTAGCTTTGGATTGGGCCGCGGCACAGATACGCAGTATTTT. This translates into CASSFGLGRGTDTQYF.

This chain joins TRBV3-1 (or the pseudogene TRBV3-2) and TRBJ1-1; 7 bases align to TRBD1. Germline V gene sequence: CDR1 LGHDT, CDR2 YNNKEL (reference sequence). The ends lost 4 bases at V and 7 bases at J; junction bases unmatched: 3. This CDR3 contains 12 residues. DNA of the CDR3: TGTGCCAGCAGCCTGACAGGGAGTGAAGCTTTCTTT. This translates into CASSLTGSEAFF.

This clone has a single count. The V and J genes are TRBV7-2 and TRBJ2-7; perhaps TRBD2 as D (6 bases). CDR1 and CDR2 (germline): SGHTA, FQGNSA. The CDR3 consists of 12 residues. Trimming left V 5 bases short and J 4 bases short, with 9 bases between. Here the CDR3 DNA reads TGTGCCAGCAGCAGGACTACGTACGAGCAGTACTTC. This codes for CASSRTTYEQYF.

The V and J genes are TRBV7-9 and TRBJ2-5; D is possibly TRBD1 (5 bases). Germline V gives CDR1 SEHNR, CDR2 FQNEAQ (reference sequence). The CDR3 runs 11 residues. V was pared by 4 bases and J by 7 bases, with 7 bases between. The CDR3 bases are TGTGCCAGCAGCTATAGGGGGACCCAGTACTTC. It translates to CASSYRGTQYF.

The rearrangement uses TRBV18 and TRBJ2-1, with 7 positions matching TRBD1. The CDR3 is 15 residues long. The V gene end was trimmed by 6 bases and the J gene end by 2 bases; junction bases not matched to a gene: 7. Germline V gene data show CDR1 as KGHSH and CDR2 as LQKENI. DNA for the CDR3: TGTGCCAGCTCTCACAAGGGGGCCACCTACAATGAGCAGTTCTTC. It specifies CASSHKGATYNEQFF.

V usage is TRBV5-5 and J usage is TRBJ2-7; tentative D call: TRBD2 (6 bases). V lost 4 bases and J lost 3, with 11 bases in between. Germline CDR1 and CDR2: SGHKS and YYEKEE (reference sequence). The CDR3 spans 13 residues. The CDR3 protein is CASSGGTLYEQYF. The DNA for the CDR3 is TGTGCCAGCAGCGGGGGGACTCTCTACGAGCAGTACTTC.

In this sample, this clone turned up a few times. The rearrangement joins TRBV19 to TRBJ2-7; tentatively, D is TRBD1 (5 bases). CDR3 length: 13 amino acids. Trimming removed 5 bases from V and 6 bases from J, with 14 bases in between. CDR1 LNHDA and CDR2 SQIVND come from the germline V gene (reference sequence). Here the CDR3 reads CASSVRTQGEQYF. In DNA, the CDR3 is TGTGCCAGTAGTGTCCGGACCCAGGGCGAGCAGTACTTC.

The CDR3: CASSLGGSDTGELFF. CDR3 bases: TGTGCCAGCAGTTTGGGGGGGTCGGACACCGGGGAGCTGTTTTTT. This chain links TRBV28 with TRBJ2-2, with TRBD2 matching over 7 bases. This CDR3 is built from 15 residues. The junction had 4 bases not matched to a gene; V was cut back by 3 bases and J by 3 bases. Germline CDR1 and CDR2: MDHEN and SYDVKM.

The CDR3 bases are TGTGCCAGCAGTTTATACGCTAGCGGGAGTTCAACAGATACGCAGTATTTT. Its protein is CASSLYASGSSTDTQYF. The rearrangement uses TRBV28 and TRBJ2-3, with 10 bases matching TRBD2. Unmatched junction bases numbered 7, after V lost 1 base and J lost 3 bases. Germline-derived CDR1 and CDR2 are MDHEN and SYDVKM. This CDR3 comprises 17 residues.

The chain employs TRBV24-1 and TRBJ2-1; 9 bases line up with TRBD2. Germline CDR1 and CDR2: KGHDR and SFDVKD. CDR3 length: 18 amino acids. J lost 2 bases, V lost 4 bases, and 11 bases had no gene match. This CDR3 reads CATSDASPREGTYNEQFF. The CDR3 DNA follows: TGTGCCACCAGTGACGCCTCACCGCGGGAGGGAACCTACAATGAGCAGTTCTTC.